These T cell receptor beta chains were read from a single sample in a study of T cell responses to AZD1222 COVID-19 vaccine. Using immunoSEQ multiplex PCR, the repertoire was profiled, and TCRdb retains in-frame clones only, with some absent. The data show nearly 95,000 clones, about 90% seen once. Sequencing was performed on peripheral blood, taken on day 0 of AZD1222 vaccination. These receptors all stem from an adult in good health. Both conserved end residues are part of each CDR3. The D gene is left open where the match is weak. Size is stated for part of the rows, as once, few or many counts, or as a class when the clone is expanded.

J: TRBJ2-3
size: .
D: .
V: TRBV5-8
DNA: TGTGCCAGCAACCTTGGGGACACAGATACGCAGTATTTT
CDR3: CASNLGDTDTQYF

J: TRBJ1-2
size: .
D: .
V: TRBV9
DNA: TGTGCCAGCAGCGTCGACAGTAACTATGGCTACACCTTC
CDR3: CASSVDSNYGYTF

J: TRBJ2-3
size: .
D: TRBD2
V: TRBV19
DNA: TGTGCCAGTGGCAGCGGGGGGGCTAGCACAGATACGCAGTATTTT
CDR3: CASGSGGASTDTQYF

J: TRBJ2-1
size: .
D: .
V: TRBV2
DNA: TGTGCCAGCAGTGAGGGGGGCCGACGCTACAATGAGCAGTTCTTC
CDR3: CASSEGGRRYNEQFF

J: TRBJ1-1
size: .
D: TRBD1
V: TRBV7-9
DNA: TGTGCCAGCAGCTCCCCTAACGACAGGGAAACTGAAGCTTTCTTT
CDR3: CASSSPNDRETEAFF

J: TRBJ1-5
size: .
D: TRBD1
V: TRBV7-8
DNA: TGTGCCAGCAGCCGGGGGCGGACAGGACACAATCAGCCCCAGCATTTT
CDR3: CASSRGRTGHNQPQHF

J: TRBJ2-2
size: .
D: .
V: TRBV2
DNA: TGTGCCAGCAGTGTACAGGGAGGGGGGGAGCTGTTTTTT
CDR3: CASSVQGGGELFF

J: TRBJ1-5
size: .
D: .
V: TRBV19
DNA: TGTGCCAGTATAGGGGGGGATACGCAGCCCCAGCATTTT
CDR3: CASIGGDTQPQHF

J: TRBJ1-2
size: .
D: TRBD1
V: TRBV7-2
DNA: TGTGCCAGCAGCCCCACGGCAGGGGGCGCTGGCTACACCTTC
CDR3: CASSPTAGGAGYTF

J: TRBJ1-1
size: .
D: .
V: TRBV12-5
DNA: TGTGCTAGTGGTTTGGACGGACGATCTGAAGCTTTCTTT
CDR3: CASGLDGRSEAFF

J: TRBJ1-2
size: .
D: TRBD1
V: TRBV5-1
DNA: TGCGCCAGCAGCTTGGGACAGGGGGCGGAGGGCTACACCTTC
CDR3: CASSLGQGAEGYTF

J: TRBJ2-7
size: .
D: TRBD2
V: TRBV7-9
DNA: TGTGCCAGCAGCTCAGCGGGGGGGCGGAACGAGCAGTACTTC
CDR3: CASSSAGGRNEQYF

J: TRBJ2-2
size: .
D: .
V: TRBV14
DNA: TGTGCCAGCAGCCAAGATAGGGGTCGTGCCGGGGAGCTGTTTTTT
CDR3: CASSQDRGRAGELFF

J: TRBJ1-1
size: .
D: .
V: TRBV5-1
DNA: TGCGCCAGCAGCTTGGAACAGGAGAGGTCTTTCTTT
CDR3: CASSLEQERSFF

J: TRBJ1-1
size: .
D: .
V: TRBV9
DNA: TGTGCCAGCAGGGCAGAGGGTCCCCGGAACACTGAAGCTTTCTTT
CDR3: CASRAEGPRNTEAFF

J: TRBJ1-2
size: .
D: .
V: TRBV3-1/TRBV3-2
DNA: TGTGCCAGCAGCCAAGATAGTTATCGGCAGACACGAAACGATAACTATGGCTACACCTTC
CDR3: CASSQDSYRQTRNDNYGYTF

J: TRBJ2-7
size: .
D: .
V: TRBV5-6
DNA: TGTGCCAGCAGCTTGAACGTTGAGCAGTACTTC
CDR3: CASSLNVEQYF

J: TRBJ1-3
size: .
D: .
V: TRBV5-1
DNA: TGCGCCAGCAGCTTGCATTCGGGCACCTCTGGAAACACCATATATTTT
CDR3: CASSLHSGTSGNTIYF

J: TRBJ1-1
size: once
D: TRBD1
V: TRBV27
DNA: TGTGCCAGCAGGACAGGGGGCAGGAGCACTGAAGCTTTCTTT
CDR3: CASRTGGRSTEAFF

J: TRBJ1-1
size: .
D: .
V: TRBV6-2/TRBV6-3
DNA: TGTGCCAGCAGCCAACAGGAATACACTGAAGCTTTCTTT
CDR3: CASSQQEYTEAFF

J: TRBJ1-3
size: once
D: .
V: TRBV5-1
DNA: TGCGCCAGCAGCTTGGCCTCGGGCGACCCTGGAAACACCATATATTTT
CDR3: CASSLASGDPGNTIYF

J: TRBJ2-7
size: .
D: .
V: TRBV6-2/TRBV6-3
DNA: TGTGCCAGCACCCCACCGGGACTCCCGGACGAGCAGTACTTC
CDR3: CASTPPGLPDEQYF

J: TRBJ2-3
size: once
D: TRBD2
V: TRBV6-5
DNA: TGTGCCACCTCAACACTAGCGGGGAACACAGATACGCAGTATTTT
CDR3: CATSTLAGNTDTQYF

J: TRBJ2-7
size: .
D: .
V: TRBV3-1/TRBV3-2
DNA: TGTGCCAGCAGCCAAGATACCCAGAGACCCTCCGAGCAGTACTTC
CDR3: CASSQDTQRPSEQYF

J: TRBJ1-2
size: .
D: .
V: TRBV27
DNA: TGTGCCAGCAGTTTATTAGGGGCGGTCGGCTATGGCTACACCTTC
CDR3: CASSLLGAVGYGYTF

J: TRBJ1-1
size: .
D: TRBD1
V: TRBV30
DNA: TGTGCCTGGAGTGTACTCGGACAGGGGAACACTGAAGCTTTCTTT
CDR3: CAWSVLGQGNTEAFF

J: TRBJ1-5
size: .
D: .
V: TRBV5-4
DNA: TGTGCCAGCAGCCTCGATAGGGATCAGCCCCAGCATTTT
CDR3: CASSLDRDQPQHF

J: TRBJ1-6
size: once
D: .
V: TRBV7-2
DNA: TGTGCCAGCAGCTTAGCCCCCGGTAATTCACCCCTCCACTTT
CDR3: CASSLAPGNSPLHF

J: TRBJ2-1
size: .
D: .
V: TRBV25-1
DNA: TGTGCCAGCAGTGAATTGTCAGGGAAGAGCTCCTACAATGAGCAGTTCTTC
CDR3: CASSELSGKSSYNEQFF

J: TRBJ1-3
size: .
D: .
V: TRBV29-1
DNA: TGCAGCGGTCGGCGGCCCTCTGGAAACACCATATATTTT
CDR3: CSGRRPSGNTIYF

J: TRBJ1-3
size: .
D: .
V: TRBV3-1/TRBV3-2
DNA: TGTGCCAGCAGCCTAGCGGGAGAAGCCTCTGGAAACACCATATATTTT
CDR3: CASSLAGEASGNTIYF

J: TRBJ1-2
size: .
D: TRBD1
V: TRBV6-4
DNA: TGTGCCAGCAGCCGATACAGGGGTGGCTACACCTTC
CDR3: CASSRYRGGYTF

J: TRBJ2-3
size: .
D: .
V: TRBV3-1/TRBV3-2
DNA: TGTGCCAGCAGCCATACTAGTGCAGATACGCAGTATTTT
CDR3: CASSHTSADTQYF

J: TRBJ1-2
size: .
D: .
V: TRBV5-1
DNA: TGCGCCAGCAGCTTTTCAGGGGATGGCTACACCTTC
CDR3: CASSFSGDGYTF

J: TRBJ1-1
size: .
D: TRBD1
V: TRBV3-1/TRBV3-2
DNA: TGTGCCAGCAGCCAAGCGACAGGGCGGGCTTTCTTT
CDR3: CASSQATGRAFF

J: TRBJ2-5
size: .
D: TRBD2
V: TRBV19
DNA: TGTGCCAGTACCTCCTCTGGAGTAGCGGGAAACCAAGAGACCCAGTACTTC
CDR3: CASTSSGVAGNQETQYF

J: TRBJ1-1
size: .
D: .
V: TRBV9
DNA: TGTGCCAGCAGCGTAGACCCCATGAACACTGAAGCTTTCTTT
CDR3: CASSVDPMNTEAFF

J: TRBJ2-7
size: .
D: .
V: TRBV14
DNA: TGTGCCAGCAGCCAACCAGGGGCCTACGAGCAGTACTTC
CDR3: CASSQPGAYEQYF

J: TRBJ1-3
size: .
D: .
V: TRBV19
DNA: TGTGCCAGTAGTACCCGACTGATCTCTGGAAACACCATATATTTT
CDR3: CASSTRLISGNTIYF

J: TRBJ1-2
size: .
D: TRBD1
V: TRBV4-3
DNA: TGCGCCAGCAGCCTGGACAGGGGACTAAACTATGGCTACACCTTC
CDR3: CASSLDRGLNYGYTF

J: TRBJ1-5
size: .
D: .
V: TRBV11-2
DNA: TGTGCCAGCAGCGGACTGGACAATCAGCCCCAGCATTTT
CDR3: CASSGLDNQPQHF

J: TRBJ1-4
size: .
D: .
V: TRBV20-1
DNA: TGCAGTGCCCCTGAATCTGAAAAACTGTTTTTT
CDR3: CSAPESEKLFF

J: TRBJ2-7
size: .
D: .
V: TRBV18
DNA: TGTGCCAGCTCACCAGAGGGTTTACCCCCCGACGAGCAGTACTTC
CDR3: CASSPEGLPPDEQYF

J: TRBJ1-4
size: .
D: TRBD1
V: TRBV7-2
DNA: TGTGCCAGCAGCTGGGGGGCAGGACAGGGCGGAAAACTGTTTTTT
CDR3: CASSWGAGQGGKLFF

J: TRBJ1-2
size: .
D: .
V: TRBV25-1
DNA: TGTGCCCGCAGTGGAGGGGACAACTATGGCTACACCTTC
CDR3: CARSGGDNYGYTF

J: TRBJ1-5
size: .
D: TRBD1
V: TRBV15
DNA: TGTGCCACCAGCAGGGGAACCGGGACAGACAACAATCAGCCCCAGCATTTT
CDR3: CATSRGTGTDNNQPQHF

J: TRBJ1-2
size: .
D: .
V: TRBV5-1
DNA: TGCGCCAGCAGCTTGGAATCAGGGAGGGATGGCTACACCTTC
CDR3: CASSLESGRDGYTF

J: TRBJ1-1
size: few
D: .
V: TRBV6-2/TRBV6-3
DNA: TGTGCCAGCAGTACCACGACATTCATGAACACTGAAGCTTTCTTT
CDR3: CASSTTTFMNTEAFF

J: TRBJ1-6
size: once
D: TRBD1
V: TRBV18
DNA: TGTGCCAGCTCACCACCCAATGGACAGGGTAGGTCACCCCTCCACTTT
CDR3: CASSPPNGQGRSPLHF

J: TRBJ1-5
size: .
D: .
V: TRBV27
DNA: TGTGCCAGCAGTTTAGGTCCCTCAGGTCAGCCCCAGCATTTT
CDR3: CASSLGPSGQPQHF

J: TRBJ2-5
size: .
D: .
V: TRBV7-2
DNA: TGTGCCAGCAGTAACAGGGTACAAGAGACCCAGTACTTC
CDR3: CASSNRVQETQYF

J: TRBJ1-4
size: .
D: TRBD1
V: TRBV3-1/TRBV3-2
DNA: TGTGCCAGCAGCAAGCACCGGGACAGACCTTCCTTGACTAATGAAAAACTGTTTTTT
CDR3: CASSKHRDRPSLTNEKLFF

J: TRBJ2-1
size: .
D: .
V: TRBV3-1/TRBV3-2
DNA: TGTGCCAGCAGCCCACAGGGTGTACTGAATGAGCAGTTCTTC
CDR3: CASSPQGVLNEQFF

J: TRBJ2-7
size: .
D: TRBD1
V: TRBV29-1
DNA: TGCAGCGTTCGGGAACAGGGGGCGGCCGAGCAGTACTTC
CDR3: CSVREQGAAEQYF

J: TRBJ1-2
size: .
D: .
V: TRBV19
DNA: TGTGCCAGTAGTATCGCGCTTAAAGGCTACACCTTC
CDR3: CASSIALKGYTF

J: TRBJ2-3
size: .
D: TRBD2
V: TRBV12-3/TRBV12-4
DNA: TGTGCCAGCGGGGGGGGGACAGATACGCAGTATTTT
CDR3: CASGGGTDTQYF

J: TRBJ1-1
size: .
D: TRBD1
V: TRBV7-2
DNA: TGTGCCAGCAGCCTAGGGACAGCCCCTGAAGCTTTCTTT
CDR3: CASSLGTAPEAFF

J: TRBJ1-5
size: .
D: .
V: TRBV4-3
DNA: TGCGCCAGCAGCCAAGATGGCGGGGTGCCCCAGCATTTT
CDR3: CASSQDGGVPQHF

J: TRBJ2-6
size: .
D: TRBD1
V: TRBV19
DNA: TGTGCCAGTAACAGACTGGGACAGGGTCCCTCTGGGGCCAACGTCCTGACTTTC
CDR3: CASNRLGQGPSGANVLTF

J: TRBJ2-3
size: .
D: .
V: TRBV27
DNA: TGTGCCAGCAGTCGCCAGGTTGGAGATACGCAGTATTTT
CDR3: CASSRQVGDTQYF